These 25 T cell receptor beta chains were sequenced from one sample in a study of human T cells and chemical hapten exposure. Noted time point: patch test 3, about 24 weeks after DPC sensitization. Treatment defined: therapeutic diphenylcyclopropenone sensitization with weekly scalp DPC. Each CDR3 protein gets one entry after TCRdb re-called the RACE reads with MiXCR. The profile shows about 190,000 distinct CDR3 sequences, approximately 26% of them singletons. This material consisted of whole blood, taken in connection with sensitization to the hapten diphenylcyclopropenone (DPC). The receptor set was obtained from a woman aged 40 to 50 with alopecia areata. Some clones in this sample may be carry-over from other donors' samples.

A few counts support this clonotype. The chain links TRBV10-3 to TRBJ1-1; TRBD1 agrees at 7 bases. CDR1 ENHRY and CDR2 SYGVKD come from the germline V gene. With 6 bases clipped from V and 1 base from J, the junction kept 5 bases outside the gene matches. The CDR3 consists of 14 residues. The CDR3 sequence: CAIRTGTANTEAFF. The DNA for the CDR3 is TGTGCCATCAGAACCGGGACAGCGAACACTGAAGCTTTCTTT.

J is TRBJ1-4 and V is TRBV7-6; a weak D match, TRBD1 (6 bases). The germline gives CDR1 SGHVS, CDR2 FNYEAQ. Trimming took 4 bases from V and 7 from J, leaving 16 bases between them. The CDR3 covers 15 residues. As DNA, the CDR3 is TGTGCCAGCAGCTCCACTCAGGGGCGAGGTGAAAAACTGTTTTTT. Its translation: CASSSTQGRGEKLFF.

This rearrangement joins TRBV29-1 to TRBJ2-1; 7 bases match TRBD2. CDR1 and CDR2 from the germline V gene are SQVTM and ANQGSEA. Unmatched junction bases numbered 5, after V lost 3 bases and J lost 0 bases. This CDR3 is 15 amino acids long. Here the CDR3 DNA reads TGCAGCGTTGACAGGGAGGGGAGCTCCTACAATGAGCAGTTCTTC. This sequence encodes CSVDREGSSYNEQFF.

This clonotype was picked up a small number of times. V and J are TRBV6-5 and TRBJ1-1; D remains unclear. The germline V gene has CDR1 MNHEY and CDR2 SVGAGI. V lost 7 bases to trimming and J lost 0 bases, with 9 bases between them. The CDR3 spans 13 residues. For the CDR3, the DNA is TGTGCCAGCAACCCCCGTGTGAACACTGAAGCTTTCTTT. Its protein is CASNPRVNTEAFF.

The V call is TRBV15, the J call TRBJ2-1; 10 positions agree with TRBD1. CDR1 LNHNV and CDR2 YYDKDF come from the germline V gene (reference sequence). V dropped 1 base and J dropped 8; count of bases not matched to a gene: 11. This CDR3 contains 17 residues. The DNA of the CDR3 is TGTGCCACCAGCAGAGTCCCGGGACAGGGGCCCCTCTATGAGCAGTTCTTC. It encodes CATSRVPGQGPLYEQFF.

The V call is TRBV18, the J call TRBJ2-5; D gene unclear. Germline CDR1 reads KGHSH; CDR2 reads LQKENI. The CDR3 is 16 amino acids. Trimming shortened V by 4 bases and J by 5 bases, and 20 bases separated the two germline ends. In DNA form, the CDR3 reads TGTGCCAGCTCACGTGCGGCCCCAGGCCTCGGGGAGACCCAGTACTTC. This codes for CASSRAAPGLGETQYF.

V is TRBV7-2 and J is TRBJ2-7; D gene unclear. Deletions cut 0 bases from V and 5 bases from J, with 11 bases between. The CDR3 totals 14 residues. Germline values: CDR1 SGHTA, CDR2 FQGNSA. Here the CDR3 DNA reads TGTGCCAGCAGCTTAGCAGACACTACCCACGAGCAGTACTTC. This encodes CASSLADTTHEQYF.

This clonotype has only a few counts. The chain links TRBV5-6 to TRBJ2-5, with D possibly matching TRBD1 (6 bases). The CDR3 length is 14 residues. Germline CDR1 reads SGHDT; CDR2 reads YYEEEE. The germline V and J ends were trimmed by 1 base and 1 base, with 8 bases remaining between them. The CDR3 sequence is CASSLQGIQETQYF. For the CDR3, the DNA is TGTGCCAGCAGCTTGCAGGGGATCCAAGAGACCCAGTACTTC. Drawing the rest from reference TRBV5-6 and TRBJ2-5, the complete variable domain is DAGVTQSPTHLIKTRGQQVTLRCSPKSGHDTVSWYQQALGQGPQFIFQYYEEEERQRGNFPDRFSGHQFPNYSSELNVNALLLGDSALYLCASSLQGIQETQYFGPGTRLLVL.

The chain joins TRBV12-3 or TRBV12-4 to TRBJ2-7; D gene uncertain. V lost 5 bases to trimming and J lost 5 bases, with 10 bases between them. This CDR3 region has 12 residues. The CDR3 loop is CASSPRRDEQYF. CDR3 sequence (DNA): TGTGCCAGCAGTCCCCGCCGGGACGAGCAGTACTTC.

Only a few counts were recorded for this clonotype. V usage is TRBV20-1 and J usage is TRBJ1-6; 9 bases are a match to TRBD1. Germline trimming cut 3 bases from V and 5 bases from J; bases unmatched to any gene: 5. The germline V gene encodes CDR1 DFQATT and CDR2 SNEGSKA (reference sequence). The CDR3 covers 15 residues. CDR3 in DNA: TGCAGTGCTAGGTTCCGGGACAGGGATAATTCACCCCTCCACTTT. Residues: CSARFRDRDNSPLHF.

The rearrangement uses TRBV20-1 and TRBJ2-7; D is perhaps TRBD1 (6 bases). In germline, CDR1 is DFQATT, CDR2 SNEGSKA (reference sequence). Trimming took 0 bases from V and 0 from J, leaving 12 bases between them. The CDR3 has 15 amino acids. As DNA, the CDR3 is TGCAGTGCTAGAGATACACAGGGAGACTCCTACGAGCAGTACTTC. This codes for CSARDTQGDSYEQYF.

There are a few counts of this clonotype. This CDR3 reads CAVRRSTGELFF. Here the CDR3 DNA reads TGTGCCGTCCGTCGGTCCACCGGGGAGCTGTTTTTT. The chain combines TRBV28 with TRBJ2-2; D ambiguous. Trimming took 11 bases from V and 4 from J, leaving 11 bases between them. The CDR3 contains 12 residues. Germline V gives CDR1 MDHEN, CDR2 SYDVKM.

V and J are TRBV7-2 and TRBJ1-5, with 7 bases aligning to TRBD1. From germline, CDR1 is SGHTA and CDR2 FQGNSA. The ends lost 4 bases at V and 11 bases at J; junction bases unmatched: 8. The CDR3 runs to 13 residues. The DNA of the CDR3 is TGTGCCAGCAGCTCGTACCAGGGGGAGTCCCAGCATTTT. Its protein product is CASSSYQGESQHF.

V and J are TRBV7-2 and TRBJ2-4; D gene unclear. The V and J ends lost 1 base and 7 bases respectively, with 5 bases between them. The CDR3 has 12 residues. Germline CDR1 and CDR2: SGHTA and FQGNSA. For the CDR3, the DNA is TGTGCCAGCAGCTTAGTGGACAACATTCAGTACTTC. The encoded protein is CASSLVDNIQYF.

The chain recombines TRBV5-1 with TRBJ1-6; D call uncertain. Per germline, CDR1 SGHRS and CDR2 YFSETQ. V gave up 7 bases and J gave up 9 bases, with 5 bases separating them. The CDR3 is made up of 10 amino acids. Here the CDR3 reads CASHRSPLHF. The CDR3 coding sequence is TGCGCCAGCCATCGTTCACCCCTCCACTTT.

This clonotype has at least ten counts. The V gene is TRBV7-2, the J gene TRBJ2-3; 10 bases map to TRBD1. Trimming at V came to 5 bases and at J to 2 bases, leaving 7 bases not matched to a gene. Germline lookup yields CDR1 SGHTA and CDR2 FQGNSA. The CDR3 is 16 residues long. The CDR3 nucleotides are TGTGCCAGCAGCCTCCGGGACAGGGGTGCCACAGATACGCAGTATTTT. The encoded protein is CASSLRDRGATDTQYF.

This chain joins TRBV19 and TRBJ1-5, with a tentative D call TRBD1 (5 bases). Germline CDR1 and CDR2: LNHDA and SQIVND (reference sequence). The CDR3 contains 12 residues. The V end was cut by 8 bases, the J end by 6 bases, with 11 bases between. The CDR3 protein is CASLQGGQPQHF. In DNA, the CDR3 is TGTGCCAGTCTGCAGGGTGGTCAGCCCCAGCATTTT.

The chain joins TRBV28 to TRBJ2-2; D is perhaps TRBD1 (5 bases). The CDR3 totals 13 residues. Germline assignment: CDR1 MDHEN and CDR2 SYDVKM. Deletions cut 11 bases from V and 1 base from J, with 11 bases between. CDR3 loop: CAGGAWNTGELFF. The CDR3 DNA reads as TGTGCCGGTGGGGCTTGGAACACCGGGGAGCTGTTTTTT. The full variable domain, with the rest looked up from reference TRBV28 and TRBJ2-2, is DVKVTQSSRYLVKRTGEKVFLECVQDMDHENMFWYRQDPGLGLRLIYFSYDVKMKEKGDIPEGYSVSREKKERFSLILESASTNQTSMYLCAGGAWNTGELFFGEGSRLTVL.

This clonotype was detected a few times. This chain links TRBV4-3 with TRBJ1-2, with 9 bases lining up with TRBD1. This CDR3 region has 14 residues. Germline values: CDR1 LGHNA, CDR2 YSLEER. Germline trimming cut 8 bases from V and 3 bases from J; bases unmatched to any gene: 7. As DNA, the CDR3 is TGCGCCAGCCGGGCAGGGACAGGGTACTATGGCTACACCTTC. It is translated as CASRAGTGYYGYTF.

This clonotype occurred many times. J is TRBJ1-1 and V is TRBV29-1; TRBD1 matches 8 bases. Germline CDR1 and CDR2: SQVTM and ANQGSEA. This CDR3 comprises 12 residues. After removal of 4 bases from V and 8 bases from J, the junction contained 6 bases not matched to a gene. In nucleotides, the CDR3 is TGCAGCGTTGTCAGGGGGCGAGGGGAAGCTTTCTTT. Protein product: CSVVRGRGEAFF.

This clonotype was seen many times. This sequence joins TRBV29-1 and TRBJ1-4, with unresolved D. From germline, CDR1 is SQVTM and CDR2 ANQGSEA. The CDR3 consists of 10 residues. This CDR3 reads CGREDEKLFF. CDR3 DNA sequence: TGCGGGAGGGAGGATGAAAAACTGTTTTTT.

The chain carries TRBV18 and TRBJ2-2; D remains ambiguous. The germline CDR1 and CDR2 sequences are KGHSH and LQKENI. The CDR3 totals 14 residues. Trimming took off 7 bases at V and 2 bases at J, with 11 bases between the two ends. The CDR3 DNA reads TGTGCCAGCTTGCTAGGGTCTAACACCGGGGAGCTGTTTTTT. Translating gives CASLLGSNTGELFF.

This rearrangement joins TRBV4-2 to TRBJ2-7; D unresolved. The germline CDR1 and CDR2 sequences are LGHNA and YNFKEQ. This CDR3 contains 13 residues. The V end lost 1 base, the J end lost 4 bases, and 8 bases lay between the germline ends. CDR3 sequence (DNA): TGTGCCAGCAGCCAAGCCACCCAGTACGAGCAGTACTTC. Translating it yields CASSQATQYEQYF.

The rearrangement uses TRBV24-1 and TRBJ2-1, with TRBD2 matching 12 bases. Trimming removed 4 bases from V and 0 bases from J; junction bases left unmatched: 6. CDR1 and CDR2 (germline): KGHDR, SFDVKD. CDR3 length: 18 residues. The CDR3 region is CATSDPSTSGSSYNEQFF. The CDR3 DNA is TGTGCCACCAGTGACCCGTCGACTAGCGGGAGCTCCTACAATGAGCAGTTCTTC.

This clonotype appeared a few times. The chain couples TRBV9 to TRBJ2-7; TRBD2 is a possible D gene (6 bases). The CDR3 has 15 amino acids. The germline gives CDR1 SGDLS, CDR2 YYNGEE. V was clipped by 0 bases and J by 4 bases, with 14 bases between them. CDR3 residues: CASSVDPSERYEQYF. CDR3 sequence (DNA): TGTGCCAGCAGCGTAGACCCTAGCGAGAGATACGAGCAGTACTTC.